This record concerns one T cell receptor (beta chain) sequence. Data came from immunoSEQ multiplex PCR; TCRdb stores just in-frame clones and leaves some out. The top ten hold 6.8% of the sample, which has 100,000 to 140,000 clones, about 91% seen once. The sample originates from a study of blood T cell repertoires in COVID-19. For the study at large: T cells, B-cell-depleted T cells, or PBMCs provided the cDNA or gDNA that served as material.

The V and J ends lost 2 bases and 1 base, in that order; junction bases with no gene match: 3. The CDR3 runs 16 residues. Germline-derived CDR1 and CDR2 are MNHEY and SVGAGI. Material for sequencing was peripheral blood. This TCR derives from a man in his fifties with active or convalescent COVID-19. V and J are TRBV6-5 and TRBJ2-2; 8 bases are shared with TRBD1. The CDR3 is CASSYGGQENTGELFF. As DNA, the CDR3 is TGTGCCAGCAGTTACGGGGGACAGGAGAACACCGGGGAGCTGTTTTTT.